What follows is one T cell receptor (beta chain) and its context. Per germline, CDR1 SNHLY and CDR2 FYNNEI. Trimming left V 10 bases short and J 3 bases short, with 11 bases between. The CDR3 has 12 amino acids. Authors' analysis steps: Counts of nucleated cells, estimated from reference gene primer amplification, were obtained. Clones were sequenced by immunoSEQ multiplex PCR, and TCRdb holds only the in-frame ones, with some missing. V and J calls and clone size are copied from that table; D and trimming were computed from the DNA. The sample records approximately 120,000 clones, around 74% being singletons. Followed longitudinally, the Seattle patients had been enrolled during active infection. These data come from a study of blood T cell repertoires in COVID-19. At the level of the study: The United States, Italy and Spain provided the acute and convalescent COVID-19 samples. In each case, the material was cDNA or gDNA derived from T cells, B-cell-depleted T cells, or PBMCs.

The rearrangement links TRBV2 to TRBJ2-3; D is uncertain. The sequenced sample consisted of peripheral blood. The sequence was collected from a man older than 75 with COVID-19, enrolled during active disease. CDR3 residues: CATRRETDTQYF. The CDR3 nucleotides are TGTGCCACTAGGAGAGAAACAGATACGCAGTATTTT.